This TCR beta chain is from a study of T cell responses to AZD1222 COVID-19 vaccine. The CDR3 is made up of 16 amino acids. V gave up 0 bases and J gave up 0 bases, with 9 bases separating them. Germline lookup yields CDR1 MNHEY and CDR2 SVGAGI. Libraries were prepared by immunoSEQ multiplex PCR; TCRdb keeps only in-frame clonotypes and omits some of them. The table includes about 100,000 clones, about 87% detected once. This TCR was sampled from an adult in good health. The specimen comprised peripheral blood, sampled on day 0 of AZD1222 vaccination. V usage is TRBV6-5 and J usage is TRBJ2-1; tentatively, D is TRBD2 (5 bases). CDR3: CASSYSARVSYNEQFF. The CDR3 DNA sequence: TGTGCCAGCAGTTACTCGGCGCGGGTCTCCTACAATGAGCAGTTCTTC.